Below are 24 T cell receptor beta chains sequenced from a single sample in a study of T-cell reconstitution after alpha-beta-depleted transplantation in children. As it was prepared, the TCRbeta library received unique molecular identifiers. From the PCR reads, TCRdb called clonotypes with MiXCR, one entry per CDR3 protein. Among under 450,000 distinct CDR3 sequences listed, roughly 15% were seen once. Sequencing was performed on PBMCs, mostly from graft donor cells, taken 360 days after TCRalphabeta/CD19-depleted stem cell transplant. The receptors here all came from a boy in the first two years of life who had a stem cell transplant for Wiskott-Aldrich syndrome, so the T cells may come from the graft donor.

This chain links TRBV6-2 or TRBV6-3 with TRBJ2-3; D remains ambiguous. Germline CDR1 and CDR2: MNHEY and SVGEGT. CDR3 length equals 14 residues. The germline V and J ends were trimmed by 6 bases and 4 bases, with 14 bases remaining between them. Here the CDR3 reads CASSQPLRPDTQYF. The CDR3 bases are TGTGCCAGCAGCCAACCCCTCCGACCAGATACGCAGTATTTT.

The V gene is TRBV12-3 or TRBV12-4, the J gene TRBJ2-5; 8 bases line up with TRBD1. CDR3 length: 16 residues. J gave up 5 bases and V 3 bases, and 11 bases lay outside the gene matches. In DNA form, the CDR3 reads TGTGCCAGCAGTTTCTATCCGACAGGGGACGGTGAGACCCAGTACTTC. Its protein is CASSFYPTGDGETQYF.

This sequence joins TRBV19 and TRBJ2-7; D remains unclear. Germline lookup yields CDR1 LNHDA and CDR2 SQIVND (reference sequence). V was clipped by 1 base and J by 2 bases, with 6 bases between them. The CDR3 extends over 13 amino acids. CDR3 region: CASSIAVTYEQYF. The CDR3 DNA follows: TGTGCCAGTAGTATAGCCGTTACCTACGAGCAGTACTTC. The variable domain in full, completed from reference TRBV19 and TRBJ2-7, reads DGGITQSPKYLFRKEGQNVTLSCEQNLNHDAMYWYRQDPGQGLRLIYYSQIVNDFQKGDIAEGYSVSREKKESFPLTVTSAQKNPTAFYLCASSIAVTYEQYFGPGTRLTVT.

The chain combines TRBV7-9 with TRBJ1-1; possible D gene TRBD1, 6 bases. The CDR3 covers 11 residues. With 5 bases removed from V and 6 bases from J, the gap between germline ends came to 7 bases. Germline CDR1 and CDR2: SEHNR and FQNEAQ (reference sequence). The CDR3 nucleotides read TGTGCCAGCAGCCGGACAGCTGAAGCTTTCTTT. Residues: CASSRTAEAFF.

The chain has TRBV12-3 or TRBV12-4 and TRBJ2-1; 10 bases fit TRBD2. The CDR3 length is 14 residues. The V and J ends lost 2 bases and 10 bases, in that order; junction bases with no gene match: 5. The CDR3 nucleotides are TGTGCCAGCAGTTTACTTCTAGCGGGAGTGGAGCAGTTCTTC. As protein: CASSLLLAGVEQFF.

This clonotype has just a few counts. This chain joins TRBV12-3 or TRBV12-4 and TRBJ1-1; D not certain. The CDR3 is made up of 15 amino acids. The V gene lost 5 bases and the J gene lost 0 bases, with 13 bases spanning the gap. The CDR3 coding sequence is TGTGCCAGCAGTCCCGGGCGCCTGTTGAACACTGAAGCTTTCTTT. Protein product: CASSPGRLLNTEAFF.

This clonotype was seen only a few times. CDR3 DNA: TGCGCCAGCAGCTTGGAAGCGGGACCGGCAAATGAGCAGTTCTTC. Translating gives CASSLEAGPANEQFF. The chain recombines TRBV5-1 with TRBJ2-1, with 7 bases lining up with TRBD2. V was pared by 0 bases and J by 7 bases, with 7 bases of the junction left unmatched. Germline-derived CDR1 and CDR2 are SGHRS and YFSETQ. The CDR3 is made up of 15 amino acids.

CDR3 sequence (DNA): TGTGCCAGCAGCCGACTAGCGGGAGTTCCAGATACGCAGTATTTT. It specifies CASSRLAGVPDTQYF. The chain carries TRBV7-6 and TRBJ2-3, with TRBD2 matching 12 bases. CDR1 and CDR2 from the germline V gene are SGHVS and FNYEAQ. Unmatched junction bases numbered 4, after V lost 5 bases and J lost 4 bases. This CDR3 is 15 amino acids long.

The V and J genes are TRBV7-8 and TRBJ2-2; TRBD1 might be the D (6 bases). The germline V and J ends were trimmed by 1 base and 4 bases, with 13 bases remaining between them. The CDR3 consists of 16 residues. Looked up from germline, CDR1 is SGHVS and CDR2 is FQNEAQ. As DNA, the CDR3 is TGTGCCAGCAGCTTAGTGGAACAGGGCCCCACCGGGGAGCTGTTTTTT. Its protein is CASSLVEQGPTGELFF.

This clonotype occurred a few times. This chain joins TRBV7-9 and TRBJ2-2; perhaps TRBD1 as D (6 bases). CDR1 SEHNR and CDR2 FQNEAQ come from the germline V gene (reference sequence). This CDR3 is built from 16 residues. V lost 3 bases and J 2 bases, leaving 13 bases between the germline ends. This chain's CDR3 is CASSLTRTDNTGELFF. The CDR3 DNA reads TGTGCCAGCAGCTTGACTCGGACAGATAACACCGGGGAGCTGTTTTTT.

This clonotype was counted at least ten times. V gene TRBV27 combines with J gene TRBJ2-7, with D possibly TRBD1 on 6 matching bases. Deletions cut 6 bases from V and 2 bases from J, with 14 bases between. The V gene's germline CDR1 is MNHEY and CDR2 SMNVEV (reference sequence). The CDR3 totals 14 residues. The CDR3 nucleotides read TGTGCCAGCAGATACAGGGAAAGGGCCTACGAGCAGTACTTC. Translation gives CASRYRERAYEQYF.

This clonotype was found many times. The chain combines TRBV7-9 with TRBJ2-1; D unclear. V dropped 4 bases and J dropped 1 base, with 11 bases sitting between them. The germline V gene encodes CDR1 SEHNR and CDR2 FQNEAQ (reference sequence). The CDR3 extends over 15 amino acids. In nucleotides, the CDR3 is TGTGCCAGCAGCTCTGCGGACGATTCCTACAATGAGCAGTTCTTC. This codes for CASSSADDSYNEQFF.

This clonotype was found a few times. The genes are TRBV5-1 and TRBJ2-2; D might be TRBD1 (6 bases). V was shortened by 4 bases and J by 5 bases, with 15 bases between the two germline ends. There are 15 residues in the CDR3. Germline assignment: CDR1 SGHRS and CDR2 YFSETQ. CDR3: CASSPIRGGTGELFF. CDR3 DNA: TGCGCCAGCAGCCCAATCAGAGGGGGAACCGGGGAGCTGTTTTTT.

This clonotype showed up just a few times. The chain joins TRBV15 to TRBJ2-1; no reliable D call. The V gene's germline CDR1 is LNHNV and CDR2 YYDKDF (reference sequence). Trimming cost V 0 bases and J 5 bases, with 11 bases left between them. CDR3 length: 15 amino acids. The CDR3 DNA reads TGTGCCACCAGCAGAGACTGGGGTCGGCACAATGAGCAGTTCTTC. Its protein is CATSRDWGRHNEQFF. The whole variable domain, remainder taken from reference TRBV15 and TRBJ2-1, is DAMVIQNPRYQVTQFGKPVTLSCSQTLNHNVMYWYQQKSSQAPKLLFHYYDKDFNNEADTPDNFQSRRPNTSFCFLDIRSPGLGDTAMYLCATSRDWGRHNEQFFGPGTRLTVL.

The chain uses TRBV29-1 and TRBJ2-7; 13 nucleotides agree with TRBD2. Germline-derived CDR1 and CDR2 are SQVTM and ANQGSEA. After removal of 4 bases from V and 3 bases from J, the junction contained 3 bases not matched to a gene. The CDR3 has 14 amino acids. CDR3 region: CSVVRTSGSYEQYF. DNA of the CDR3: TGCAGCGTTGTCCGGACTAGCGGGAGCTACGAGCAGTACTTC.

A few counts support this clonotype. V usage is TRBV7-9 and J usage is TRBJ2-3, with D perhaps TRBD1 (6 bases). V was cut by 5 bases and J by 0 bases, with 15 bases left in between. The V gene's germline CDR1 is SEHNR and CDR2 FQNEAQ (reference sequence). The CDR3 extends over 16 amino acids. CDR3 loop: CASSPPDRTSTDTQYF. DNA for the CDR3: TGTGCCAGCAGCCCTCCGGACAGAACTAGCACAGATACGCAGTATTTT.

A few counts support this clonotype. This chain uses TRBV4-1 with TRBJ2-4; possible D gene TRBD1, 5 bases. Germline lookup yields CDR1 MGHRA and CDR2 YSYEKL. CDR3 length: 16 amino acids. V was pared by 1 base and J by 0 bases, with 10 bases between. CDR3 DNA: TGCGCCAGCAGCCAAGGGACACTACTAGCCAAAAACATTCAGTACTTC. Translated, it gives CASSQGTLLAKNIQYF.

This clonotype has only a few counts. The CDR3 reads CASRRGQSGANVLTF. DNA of the CDR3: TGTGCCAGCAGACGCGGACAGTCTGGGGCCAACGTCCTGACTTTC. V is TRBV11-2 and J is TRBJ2-6; a weak D match, TRBD1 (6 bases). Trimming removed 6 bases at V and 1 base at J, with 10 bases between. Per the germline V gene, CDR1 is SGHAT and CDR2 is FQNNGV. CDR3 length equals 15 residues.

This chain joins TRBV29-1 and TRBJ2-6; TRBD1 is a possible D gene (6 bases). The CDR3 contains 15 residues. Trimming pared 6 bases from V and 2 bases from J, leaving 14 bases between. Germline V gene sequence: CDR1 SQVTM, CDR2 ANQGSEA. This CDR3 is CSVHTRGTGANVLTF. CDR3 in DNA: TGCAGCGTACACACCAGGGGAACTGGGGCCAACGTCCTGACTTTC.

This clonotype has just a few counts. The CDR3 region is CAISASRGNTEAFF. The CDR3 DNA reads as TGTGCCATCAGTGCTTCCCGGGGGAACACTGAAGCTTTCTTT. The genes are TRBV10-3 and TRBJ1-1; no firm D call. Trimming pared 4 bases from V and 1 base from J, leaving 10 bases between. This CDR3 comprises 14 residues. Per the germline V gene, CDR1 is ENHRY and CDR2 is SYGVKD.

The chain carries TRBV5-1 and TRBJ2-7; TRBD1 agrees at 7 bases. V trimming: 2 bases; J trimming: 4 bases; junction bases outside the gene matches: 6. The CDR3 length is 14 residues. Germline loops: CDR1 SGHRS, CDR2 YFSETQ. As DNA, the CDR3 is TGCGCCAGCAGCTTTCTACAGGGGTTGTACGAGCAGTACTTC. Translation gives CASSFLQGLYEQYF.

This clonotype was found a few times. This chain's CDR3 is CASSQGVSPEKLFF. The CDR3 coding sequence is TGCGCCAGCAGCCAAGGGGTTAGCCCCGAAAAACTGTTTTTT. The V call is TRBV4-3, the J call TRBJ1-4; D unresolved. Germline CDR1 and CDR2: LGHNA and YSLEER. Trimming removed 1 base at V and 8 bases at J, with 11 bases between. The CDR3 runs to 14 residues.

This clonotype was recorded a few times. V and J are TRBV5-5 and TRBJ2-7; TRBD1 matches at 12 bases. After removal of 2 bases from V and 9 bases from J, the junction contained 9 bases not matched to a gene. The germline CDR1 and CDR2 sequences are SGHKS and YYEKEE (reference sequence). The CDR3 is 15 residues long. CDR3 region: CASSFPGTGGYGQYF. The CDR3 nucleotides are TGTGCCAGCAGCTTCCCCGGGACAGGGGGCTATGGGCAGTACTTC.

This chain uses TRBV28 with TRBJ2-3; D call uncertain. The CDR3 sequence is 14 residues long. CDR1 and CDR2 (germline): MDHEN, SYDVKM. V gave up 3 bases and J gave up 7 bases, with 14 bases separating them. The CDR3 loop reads CASSFGGRPHTQYF. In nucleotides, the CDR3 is TGTGCCAGCAGTTTCGGTGGGCGGCCCCATACGCAGTATTTT. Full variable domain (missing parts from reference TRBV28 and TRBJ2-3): DVKVTQSSRYLVKRTGEKVFLECVQDMDHENMFWYRQDPGLGLRLIYFSYDVKMKEKGDIPEGYSVSREKKERFSLILESASTNQTSMYLCASSFGGRPHTQYFGPGTRLTVL.